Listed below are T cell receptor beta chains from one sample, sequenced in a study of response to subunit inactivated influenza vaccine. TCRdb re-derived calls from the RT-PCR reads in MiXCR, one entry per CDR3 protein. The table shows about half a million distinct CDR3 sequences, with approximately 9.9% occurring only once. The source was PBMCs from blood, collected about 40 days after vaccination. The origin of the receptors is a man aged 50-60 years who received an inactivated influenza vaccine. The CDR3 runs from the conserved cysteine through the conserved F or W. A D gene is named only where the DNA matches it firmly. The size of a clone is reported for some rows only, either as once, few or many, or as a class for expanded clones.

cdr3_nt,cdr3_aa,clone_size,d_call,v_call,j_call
TGCAGTGCTAGAGAGGTTCTCCCCTACGAGCAGTACTTC,CSAREVLPYEQYF,NA,NA,TRBV20-1,TRBJ2-7
TGTGCCAGCAGGATGCGGTCTGGCGACGAGCAGTACTTC,CASRMRSGDEQYF,NA,NA,TRBV6-6,TRBJ2-7
TGCTGCGCTAGAGATCTCGGCAGGGGGCTTGATAATGAAAAACTGTTTTTT,CCARDLGRGLDNEKLFF,NA,TRBD1,TRBV20-1,TRBJ1-4
TGTGCCAGCAGCATAAGGGGGAGCTCCTACGAGCAGTACTTC,CASSIRGSSYEQYF,NA,NA,TRBV27,TRBJ2-7
TGTGCCACCAGCAGAGATCTAAGCGGCGCTAGCACAGATACGCAGTATTTT,CATSRDLSGASTDTQYF,few,NA,TRBV15,TRBJ2-3
TGTGCCAGCAGCTGGGGGCTAGGCGATGAGCGGTTCTTC,CASSWGLGDERFF,NA,NA,TRBV5-6,TRBJ2-1
TGTGCCAGCAGCCTCGTCCCGGGACAGGGAATGAACACTGAAGCTTTCTTT,CASSLVPGQGMNTEAFF,NA,TRBD1,TRBV7-9,TRBJ1-1
TGTGCCAGCAGCTTTCAAACGAACACCGGGGAGCTGTTTTTT,CASSFQTNTGELFF,many,NA,TRBV5-5,TRBJ2-2
TGTGCCAGCAGTATTCTCAACGAGCAGTACTTC,CASSILNEQYF,many,NA,TRBV2,TRBJ2-7
TGCAGTGCCAGAGGACTAGCGGGGGGCGCGAACACCGGGGAGCTGTTTTTT,CSARGLAGGANTGELFF,few,TRBD2,TRBV20-1,TRBJ2-2
TGTGCCAGCGAAGGAAAGTCGAACACCGGGGAGCTGTTTTTT,CASEGKSNTGELFF,few,NA,TRBV28,TRBJ2-2
TGTGCCAGCAGTAACGGGGCCGAGGAGACCCAGTACTTC,CASSNGAEETQYF,NA,NA,TRBV6-5,TRBJ2-5
TGTGCCACCAGTCCGTCGGTAGCGGGGGGGCAGGGAGAGACCCAGTACTTC,CATSPSVAGGQGETQYF,few,TRBD2,TRBV24-1,TRBJ2-5
TGTGCCATCACCGGACAGGGGGCCTACGAGCAGTACTTC,CAITGQGAYEQYF,many,TRBD1,TRBV10-3,TRBJ2-7
TGTGCCAGCCGCAGGACGAACTATGGCTACACCTTC,CASRRTNYGYTF,NA,NA,TRBV2,TRBJ1-2
TGTGCCAGCAGAGAGGGGGAGGCCAAAAACATTCAGTACTTC,CASREGEAKNIQYF,NA,NA,TRBV2,TRBJ2-4
TGCGCCAGCAGCTTGGACCGGGGGGATCGATTAGAGGAGCTGTTTTTT,CASSLDRGDRLEELFF,many,TRBD2,TRBV5-1,TRBJ2-2
TGTGCCAGCAGTGCCCGGGACTATTACGAGCAGTACTTC,CASSARDYYEQYF,NA,TRBD2,TRBV6-1,TRBJ2-7
TGCAGTGCTTATAATTTTCGAGGCCAGCCCCAGCATTTT,CSAYNFRGQPQHF,many,NA,TRBV20-1,TRBJ1-5
TGTGCCAGCAGCTACATAGACGGATACGAGCAGTACTTC,CASSYIDGYEQYF,many,NA,TRBV7-2,TRBJ2-7
TGTGCCAGCTCACCCCCCACGGGCCACGCGGGATATACAGATACGCAGTATTTT,CASSPPTGHAGYTDTQYF,NA,NA,TRBV18,TRBJ2-3
TGTGCCAGCAGACGACAGGGGAACCCCGGGGAGCTGTTTTTT,CASRRQGNPGELFF,few,TRBD1,TRBV7-2,TRBJ2-2
TGTGCCAGCAGCGGGACTATTATCGACGAGCAGTACTTC,CASSGTIIDEQYF,NA,TRBD2,TRBV5-5,TRBJ2-7
TGTGCCAGCAGCACTTACACGACAGGGGGCCTACTAATGTCGAACTATACTAATGAAAAACTGTTTTTT,CASSTYTTGGLLMSNYTNEKLFF,few,TRBD1,TRBV7-2,TRBJ1-4
TGCGCCAGCAGCTTGGACAGGGATTACAATGAGCAGTTCTTC,CASSLDRDYNEQFF,many,NA,TRBV5-1,TRBJ2-1
TGTGCCAGCAGCCCCGACAGCTTCTATGGCTACACCTTC,CASSPDSFYGYTF,many,NA,TRBV7-9,TRBJ1-2
TGTGCCAGCAGCTCGATAGCGGGAGCGACCGACGAGCAGTACTTC,CASSSIAGATDEQYF,few,TRBD2,TRBV7-6,TRBJ2-7
TGTGCCACCTCCAGCGGATCGTGGGGCTACACCTTC,CATSSGSWGYTF,NA,NA,TRBV24-1,TRBJ1-2
TGTGCCAGCAGCCCGGGGACAGGGACTGAAGCTTTCTTT,CASSPGTGTEAFF,few,TRBD1,TRBV7-3,TRBJ1-1
TGTGCCAGCACCGGCAGGCCGAATGAAAAACTGTTTTTT,CASTGRPNEKLFF,few,NA,TRBV7-9,TRBJ1-4
TGCAGCGTTGCACGGACAATTGCAGATCAAGAGACCCAGTACTTC,CSVARTIADQETQYF,many,NA,TRBV29-1,TRBJ2-5
TGTGCCACCAGTGATACCGGGACAGACACTGAAGCTTTCTTT,CATSDTGTDTEAFF,NA,TRBD1,TRBV24-1,TRBJ1-1
TGTGCCAGCAGTGGGACAGGCATTTTCTACGAGCAGTACTTC,CASSGTGIFYEQYF,few,TRBD1,TRBV2,TRBJ2-7
TGTGCCAGCAGCGCTACTGTAAAAAAAGTGGACTACGAGCAGTACTTC,CASSATVKKVDYEQYF,few,NA,TRBV28,TRBJ2-7
TGTGCCAGCAGCTTGACAGACGACGTCTACGAGCAGTACTTC,CASSLTDDVYEQYF,NA,NA,TRBV7-2,TRBJ2-7
TGTGCCAGCAGCGTAGACAGGACAGGCAAACGCACAGATACGCAGTATTTT,CASSVDRTGKRTDTQYF,NA,TRBD1,TRBV9,TRBJ2-3
TGTGCCAGCAGCTCACAGTCAACCGGAGAGACCCAGTACTTC,CASSSQSTGETQYF,few,NA,TRBV7-2,TRBJ2-5
TGTGCCAGCAGCTTAGGAGGGTCTAGCTCCTACAATGAGCAGTTCTTC,CASSLGGSSSYNEQFF,many,NA,TRBV7-6,TRBJ2-1
TGTGCCAGCAGTGAACAGGTGAACACTGAAGCTTTCTTT,CASSEQVNTEAFF,many,NA,TRBV2,TRBJ1-1
TGCAGTGCTAGAGATCTGGGCCGACCCGTCTCGGCGAAACAAACCTACGAGCAGTACTTC,CSARDLGRPVSAKQTYEQYF,NA,NA,TRBV20-1,TRBJ2-7
TGTGCCAGCAATAGATGGACTAGCGGGACCACAGCCAAAAACATTCAGTACTTC,CASNRWTSGTTAKNIQYF,many,TRBD2,TRBV6-2/TRBV6-3,TRBJ2-4
TGTGCCAGCGGGCTTGGGGGCAATGAGCAGTTCTTC,CASGLGGNEQFF,NA,NA,TRBV12-3/TRBV12-4,TRBJ2-1